These 29 T cell receptor beta chains were sequenced from one sample in a study of prognosis after radiotherapy for stage I lung cancer. Two rounds of multiplex PCR amplified TCR beta CDR3 from genomic DNA. First-round PCR employed TRBV- and TRBJ-specific primers for each gene. One entry per CDR3 protein results from TCRdb running MiXCR on the multiplex PCR reads. The sample contains tens of thousands of distinct CDR3 sequences, 40% of which appear only once. Source: PBMCs, taken before or after stereotactic body radiation therapy (not recorded which). The receptors were gathered from a donor of 50 years or more with non-small cell lung cancer.

V and J are TRBV3-1 and TRBJ2-5; 7 bases are a match to TRBD1. CDR1 and CDR2 (germline): LGHDT, YNNKEL (reference sequence). The CDR3 extends over 16 amino acids. V was clipped by 1 base and J by 6 bases; unmatched bases: 11. CDR3 residues: CASSQGRFRDRKTQYF. The CDR3 bases are TGTGCCAGCAGCCAAGGTCGGTTCAGGGACAGAAAGACCCAGTACTTC.

This clonotype occurred many times. The rearrangement joins TRBV5-1 to TRBJ2-7; 9 bases map to TRBD2. The J segment lost 4 bases and the V segment lost 0 bases, leaving 5 bases of the junction unmatched. CDR3 size: 15 residues. Looked up from germline, CDR1 is SGHRS and CDR2 is YFSETQ. CDR3 loop: CASSLGSSGIYEQYF. The CDR3 DNA is TGCGCCAGCAGCTTGGGGTCTAGCGGGATTTACGAGCAGTACTTC. The variable domain in full, completed from reference TRBV5-1 and TRBJ2-7, reads KAGVTQTPRYLIKTRGQQVTLSCSPISGHRSVSWYQQTPGQGLQFLFEYFSETQRNKGNFPGRFSGRQFSNSRSEMNVSTLELGDSALYLCASSLGSSGIYEQYFGPGTRLTVT.

This clonotype has at least ten counts. The gene calls are TRBV6-5 and TRBJ2-7; TRBD2 agrees at 7 bases. V was pared by 2 bases and J by 4 bases, with 5 bases of the junction left unmatched. Per the germline V gene, CDR1 is MNHEY and CDR2 is SVGAGI. This CDR3 has 14 amino acids. In DNA form, the CDR3 reads TGTGCCAGCAGTTACGATATGGGGGGGTACGAGCAGTACTTC. Its translation: CASSYDMGGYEQYF.

The chain employs TRBV11-3 and TRBJ2-3; D unresolved. V lost 5 bases, J lost 6 bases, and 21 bases lay in between. Germline lookup yields CDR1 SGHNT and CDR2 YENEEA. CDR3 length equals 16 residues. The CDR3 nucleotides read TGTGCCAGCAGCCTGGGGATACAGCGTATTGCGGATACGCAGTATTTT. Translated, it gives CASSLGIQRIADTQYF.

Regarding this clonotype: This likely stems from a read error, as it lies one base from a far larger clone. The CDR3 is CASSDLAGEGDTHYF. The CDR3 DNA sequence: TGTGCCAGCAGTGATCTAGCGGGAGAAGGAGATACGCATTATTTT. This rearrangement joins TRBV6-2 or TRBV6-3 to TRBJ2-3, with 10 nucleotides matching TRBD2. The CDR3 is 15 residues long. Germline lookup yields CDR1 MNHEY and CDR2 SVGEGT.

The chain uses TRBV12-3 or TRBV12-4 and TRBJ2-1; 14 bases align to TRBD2. CDR3 length: 16 amino acids. The junction had 10 bases not matched to a gene; V was cut back by 6 bases and J by 9 bases. The CDR3 spells CASRYPGLAGAGEQFF. The DNA of the CDR3 is TGTGCCAGCAGATATCCGGGACTAGCGGGAGCGGGTGAGCAGTTCTTC.

V is TRBV5-1 and J is TRBJ2-2; 10 bases map to TRBD1. Trimming removed 3 bases from V and 7 bases from J; junction bases left unmatched: 6. This CDR3 has 15 amino acids. Germline V gives CDR1 SGHRS, CDR2 YFSETQ. The DNA of the CDR3 is TGCGCCAGCAGCTCCGGGACAGGGGCTTACGGGGAGCTGTTTTTT. Its protein is CASSSGTGAYGELFF.

This clonotype occurred a few times. V and J are TRBV5-1 and TRBJ2-3, with D unresolved. The CDR3 is 15 residues long. V shed 0 bases and J shed 0 bases, with 8 bases lying between them. Per germline, CDR1 SGHRS and CDR2 YFSETQ. DNA for the CDR3: TGCGCCAGCAGCTTGGCCCTGGGTAGCACAGATACGCAGTATTTT. Amino acid sequence: CASSLALGSTDTQYF.

This clonotype appeared many times. The genes are TRBV6-4 and TRBJ2-5; TRBD2 matches 13 bases. Germline V lookup: CDR1 MRHNA, CDR2 SNTAGT. CDR3 length: 15 amino acids. V trimming: 11 bases; J trimming: 2 bases; junction bases outside the gene matches: 8. CDR3 amino acids: CAGSGLAGAQETQYF. CDR3 nucleotides: TGTGCCGGATCAGGACTAGCGGGAGCACAAGAGACCCAGTACTTC.

This clonotype occurred many times. The rearrangement uses TRBV5-8 and TRBJ1-5; D not certain. V lost 2 bases and J lost 7, with 7 bases in between. The length of the CDR3 is 12 residues. The germline V gene encodes CDR1 SGHTS and CDR2 YDEGEE. The CDR3 DNA follows: TGTGCCAGCAGCTTTTCTGGGCAGCCCCAGCATTTT. Encoded protein: CASSFSGQPQHF.

Ten or more counts support this clonotype. The chain uses TRBV27 and TRBJ2-7; D may correspond to TRBD1 or TRBD2 (5 bases each). Germline loops: CDR1 MNHEY, CDR2 SMNVEV (reference sequence). Trimming cost V 3 bases and J 7 bases, with 19 bases left between them. The CDR3 is 15 residues long. CDR3 nucleotide sequence: TGTGCCAGCAGTTTTGCAGGGACCCCCGCGAGTGAGCAGTACTTC. Its protein is CASSFAGTPASEQYF.

About this clonotype: A much larger clone lies a single base off, so this may be a read error. The chain links TRBV2 to TRBJ2-3, with D hard to call. CDR1 and CDR2 from the germline V gene are SNHLY and FYNNEI. V was clipped by 1 base and J by 7 bases, with 9 bases between them. The CDR3 totals 13 residues. CDR3 amino acids: CASSEEETNTQYF. DNA for the CDR3: TGTGCCAGCAGTGAAGAGGAGACAAATACGCAGTATTTT.

In its sample, this clonotype was seen many times. The J gene is TRBJ1-6, the V gene TRBV4-1, with 7 bases lining up with TRBD1. Germline CDR1 is MGHRA and CDR2 is YSYEKL. The CDR3 contains 16 residues. V was pared by 0 bases and J by 10 bases, with 9 bases of the junction left unmatched. CDR3 in amino acids: CASSQERQGMGSPLHF. The CDR3 DNA reads as TGCGCCAGCAGCCAAGAAAGACAGGGAATGGGATCACCCCTCCACTTT.

This clonotype appeared many times. The chain recombines TRBV5-1 with TRBJ2-3, with TRBD2 as a possible D gene (6 bases). The ends were cut back, 5 bases at V and 2 bases at J, with 9 bases in the middle. Germline CDR1 reads SGHRS; CDR2 reads YFSETQ. CDR3 size: 13 residues. This CDR3 reads CASRRDHTDTQYF. The CDR3 nucleotides read TGCGCCAGCAGGCGGGACCACACAGATACGCAGTATTTT.

The rearrangement uses TRBV19 and TRBJ2-7; D might be TRBD1 (5 bases). With 9 bases removed from V and 7 bases from J, the gap between germline ends came to 19 bases. CDR1 is LNHDA and CDR2 is SQIVND in the germline V gene (reference sequence). The CDR3 runs 13 residues. As DNA, the CDR3 is TGTGCCAGCTCAAGACAGCGAGACGGGGAGCAGTACTTC. Translated, it gives CASSRQRDGEQYF.

In regard to this clonotype: Only one base separates this from a far larger clonotype, so it likely reflects a read error. This rearrangement joins TRBV14 to TRBJ2-5; D not resolved. The CDR3 has 12 amino acids. Germline values: CDR1 SGHDN, CDR2 FVKESK. Trimming removed 7 bases from V and 5 bases from J, with 11 bases in between. CDR3 in amino acids: CASTNHGETQYF. CDR3 nucleotides: TGTGCCAGCACCAATCATGGGGAGACCCAGTACTTC.

The chain combines TRBV11-2 with TRBJ2-7, with 8 bases identical to TRBD2. V trimming: 5 bases; J trimming: 4 bases; junction bases outside the gene matches: 13. The CDR3 is made up of 16 amino acids. In germline, CDR1 is SGHAT, CDR2 FQNNGV. CDR3: CASSQSAGGLAYEQYF. CDR3 DNA sequence: TGTGCCAGCAGCCAATCTGCGGGAGGTCTGGCGTACGAGCAGTACTTC.

This clonotype has just a few counts. This clone may be a read error of a much larger clone one base away. This sequence joins TRBV7-3 and TRBJ2-1; TRBD2 matches at 9 bases. V shed 2 bases and J 3 bases; nucleotides not matched to a gene: 8. CDR1 and CDR2 (germline): SGHTA, FQGTGA. The CDR3 runs to 17 residues. The CDR3 reads CASSLAGGPVDYNEQFF. Written as DNA, the CDR3 is TGTGCCAGCAGCTTAGCGGGAGGGCCAGTGGACTACAATGAGCAGTTCTTC. Combining the CDR3 with reference TRBV7-3 and TRBJ2-1 gives the whole variable domain GAGVSQTPSNKVTEKGKYVELRCDPISGHTALYWYRQSLGQGPEFLIYFQGTGAADDSGLPNDRFFAVRPEGSVSTLKIQRTERGDSAVYLCASSLAGGPVDYNEQFFGPGTRLTVL.

This clonotype was counted at least ten times. The V gene is TRBV11-3, the J gene TRBJ2-3; 11 nucleotides match TRBD2. CDR1 is SGHNT and CDR2 is YENEEA in the germline V gene. V lost 0 bases, J lost 4 bases, and 3 bases stayed unmatched. The CDR3 totals 16 residues. In DNA form, the CDR3 reads TGTGCCAGCAGCTTAGAGCTAGCGGGAGGTGCAGATACGCAGTATTTT. It translates to CASSLELAGGADTQYF.

In its sample, this clonotype was seen once. Possible read error: a much larger clone is one base away. The chain is built from TRBV29-1 and TRBJ2-3, with 7 bases matching TRBD1. This CDR3 has 14 residues. Germline lookup yields CDR1 SQVTM and CDR2 ANQGSEA. Here the CDR3 DNA reads TGCATCACGGACCGGGACAGCGCCACAGATACGCAGTATTTT. Its translation: CITDRDSATDTQYF.

This clonotype was picked up many times. The genes are TRBV6-2 or TRBV6-3 and TRBJ2-7, with 9 bases matching TRBD2. Germline CDR1 is MNHEY and CDR2 is SVGEGT. This CDR3 is 14 amino acids long. The V segment lost 3 bases and the J segment 3 bases; nucleotides outside the gene matches: 3. CDR3 region: CASSYLAGNYEQYF. The CDR3 coding sequence is TGTGCCAGCAGTTATCTAGCGGGGAACTACGAGCAGTACTTC.

With respect to this clonotype: Germline and junction disagree at one end, which may indicate a read error. This chain connects TRBV5-8 to TRBJ1-5; 8 bases fit TRBD1. The CDR3 totals 15 residues. Germline values: CDR1 SGHTS, CDR2 YDEGEE. The DNA for the CDR3 is TGTGCCAGCATCCGGACAGGGACCGGCGATCATCCCCAGCATTTT. Its protein product is CASIRTGTGDHPQHF.

This clonotype came up a few times. The likely explanation is a read error, given a far larger clone one base away. V and J are TRBV12-5 and TRBJ2-1; TRBD1 agrees at 9 bases. After removal of 4 bases from V and 13 bases from J, the junction contained 14 bases not matched to a gene. Germline values: CDR1 LGHNT, CDR2 FRNRAP. This CDR3 is 15 amino acids long. CDR3 loop: CASGSGDRVGETQFF. In DNA, the CDR3 is TGTGCTAGTGGTTCCGGGGACAGGGTGGGAGAGACCCAGTTCTTC.

At least ten counts were recorded for this clonotype. This sequence joins TRBV7-3 and TRBJ2-1, with TRBD2 matching 10 bases. Germline CDR1 is SGHTA and CDR2 is FQGTGA. V shed 5 bases, J shed 4 bases, and the junction held 5 bases outside the gene matches. This CDR3 has 15 amino acids. The CDR3: CASSLAGDSYNEQFF. The CDR3, as DNA: TGTGCCAGCAGCCTAGCGGGAGACTCGTACAATGAGCAGTTCTTC.

This clonotype was observed a few times. The chain has TRBV20-1 and TRBJ2-5; D remains unclear. Germline-derived CDR1 and CDR2 are DFQATT and SNEGSKA (reference sequence). The CDR3 has 14 amino acids. Deletions cut 0 bases from V and 1 base from J, with 9 bases between. The CDR3 nucleotides read TGCAGTGCTAGAGATAATAGGCTCCAAGAGACCCAGTACTTC. Its translation is CSARDNRLQETQYF.

This clonotype was seen ten or more times. The rearrangement uses TRBV2 and TRBJ2-3; weak D call: TRBD1 (5 bases). Looked up from germline, CDR1 is SNHLY and CDR2 is FYNNEI. There are 15 residues in the CDR3. V dropped 1 base and J dropped 2 bases, with 10 bases sitting between them. Here the CDR3 reads CASSEDRIYTDTQYF. CDR3 bases: TGTGCCAGCAGTGAAGACAGGATTTACACAGATACGCAGTATTTT.

The chain uses TRBV19 and TRBJ1-1, with a weak D call TRBD1 (5 bases). Looked up from germline, CDR1 is LNHDA and CDR2 is SQIVND (reference sequence). Trimming cost V 5 bases and J 10 bases, with 14 bases left between them. This CDR3 spans 12 amino acids. CDR3 DNA: TGTGCCAGTAGTCCGACAGAGCCACCAGCTTTCTTT. It codes for CASSPTEPPAFF.

This clonotype was seen many times. The chain recombines TRBV20-1 with TRBJ1-1; D is uncertain. This CDR3 is 15 amino acids long. Germline CDR1 reads DFQATT; CDR2 reads SNEGSKA (reference sequence). V was shortened by 4 bases and J by 0 bases, with 15 bases between the two germline ends. CDR3 bases: TGCAGTGCTATTAAACTAGGGATAATGAACACTGAAGCTTTCTTT. Its translation: CSAIKLGIMNTEAFF.

Notes on this clonotype: An end of the junction differs from the germline gene, which may be a read error. J is TRBJ2-1 and V is TRBV27, with a weak D call TRBD2 (5 bases). The germline gives CDR1 MNHEY, CDR2 SMNVEV (reference sequence). The CDR3 spans 17 residues. The CDR3 sequence is CDSSSRTAGSTYNEQFF. Written as DNA, the CDR3 is TGTGACAGCAGTTCGCGGACTGCGGGTAGCACATACAATGAGCAGTTCTTC.